The source of this T cell receptor beta chain is a study of human T cells and chemical hapten exposure. This clonotype appeared many times. There are 14 residues in the CDR3. Germline assignment: CDR1 MNHEY and CDR2 SVGEGT. V dropped 6 bases and J dropped 0 bases, with 11 bases sitting between them. The library tagged individual cDNA molecules with unique molecular identifiers. TCRdb re-derived calls from the RACE reads in MiXCR, one entry per CDR3 protein. The table records tens of thousands of distinct CDR3 sequences, roughly an eighth of them present only once. Time point meaning: patch test 3, about 24 weeks after DPC sensitization. The treatment is: therapeutic diphenylcyclopropenone sensitization with weekly scalp DPC.

The chain links TRBV6-2 or TRBV6-3 to TRBJ1-2; D not resolved. This specimen was whole blood, taken in connection with sensitization to the hapten diphenylcyclopropenone (DPC). The receptor was derived from a man aged 30-40 years with alopecia areata. Some clones in this sample may be carry-over from other donors' samples. The CDR3 is CASSPLNTNYGYTF. The CDR3 DNA sequence: TGTGCCAGCAGCCCACTGAATACTAACTATGGCTACACCTTC.